One sample yielded the 21 T cell receptor beta chains listed below, sequenced in a study of blood T cell repertoires in COVID-19. Using immunoSEQ multiplex PCR, the repertoire was profiled, and TCRdb retains in-frame clones only, with some absent. The repertoire holds about 53,000 clones, with roughly four fifths as singletons. The source material was peripheral blood. Receptors originate from a woman in her fifties or sixties with acute or convalescent COVID-19.

The rearrangement joins TRBV14 to TRBJ1-6; 7 nucleotides agree with TRBD1. This CDR3 contains 15 residues. Germline-derived CDR1 and CDR2 are SGHDN and FVKESK. The trim removed 4 bases at V and 6 bases at J, leaving 6 bases unmatched. The CDR3 is CASSRHRDSNSPLHF. The CDR3 nucleotides are TGTGCCAGCAGCCGGCACCGGGACAGTAATTCACCCCTCCACTTT.

DNA of the CDR3: TGTGCCAGCAGCGCTCCCCCGGGACAGGGGGGGACAGATACGCAGTATTTT. This codes for CASSAPPGQGGTDTQYF. The V and J genes are TRBV7-9 and TRBJ2-3; TRBD1 matches at 11 bases. J lost 3 bases, V lost 5 bases, and 10 bases had no gene match. Germline V gene sequence: CDR1 SEHNR, CDR2 FQNEAQ (reference sequence). The CDR3 sequence is 17 residues long.

This chain connects TRBV21-1 to TRBJ1-3. TRBV21-1 is tagged as a pseudogene. The CDR3 is made up of 14 amino acids. The CDR3 reads CASSKFSGGNTIYF. CDR3 DNA: TGTGCCAGCAGCAAATTTTCGGGTGGAAACACCATATATTTT.

The V gene is TRBV30, the J gene TRBJ1-6; the D gene is possibly TRBD1 (5 bases). Germline V lookup: CDR1 GTSNPN, CDR2 SVGIG (reference sequence). The length of the CDR3 is 18 residues. V lost 3 bases, J lost 2 bases, and 20 bases lay in between. The DNA of the CDR3 is TGTGCCTGGAGGTCCCTCGGGACTTCGGGTGCCTATAATTCACCCCTCCACTTT. Amino acid sequence: CAWRSLGTSGAYNSPLHF.

The chain couples TRBV2 to TRBJ1-2; D may be TRBD1 (6 bases). Germline V gene data show CDR1 as SNHLY and CDR2 as FYNNEI. The CDR3 loop spans 15 amino acids. V was pared by 3 bases and J by 0 bases, with 11 bases between. The CDR3 DNA sequence: TGTGCCAGCAGTGACCACAGGGTTACTAACTATGGCTACACCTTC. Its translation: CASSDHRVTNYGYTF.

The chain uses TRBV11-2 and TRBJ1-6; possibly TRBD1 for D (6 bases). CDR1 SGHAT and CDR2 FQNNGV come from the germline V gene. This CDR3 comprises 16 residues. V was pared by 5 bases and J by 6 bases, with 17 bases between. The CDR3 bases are TGTGCCAGCAGCCAAAGACAGGTGACCTTTAATTCACCCCTCCACTTT. It encodes CASSQRQVTFNSPLHF.

The chain links TRBV19 to TRBJ2-5; perhaps TRBD1 as D (6 bases). The CDR3 contains 14 residues. With 4 bases removed from V and 2 bases from J, the gap between germline ends came to 11 bases. Germline lookup yields CDR1 LNHDA and CDR2 SQIVND (reference sequence). CDR3 in DNA: TGTGCCAGTAGTACCCGACAGGTACAAGAGACCCAGTACTTC. Residues: CASSTRQVQETQYF.

The chain is built from TRBV27 and TRBJ1-1; tentative D call: TRBD1 (6 bases). Germline V lookup: CDR1 MNHEY, CDR2 SMNVEV (reference sequence). V lost 2 bases, J lost 4 bases, and 14 bases lay in between. The CDR3 covers 15 residues. CDR3 protein: CASSLDRGARTEAFF. The CDR3 bases are TGTGCCAGCAGTTTAGATCGGGGGGCGCGCACTGAAGCTTTCTTT.

The V and J genes are TRBV5-6 and TRBJ1-1; 8 bases align to TRBD1. V shed 3 bases, J shed 1 base, and the junction held 2 bases outside the gene matches. The CDR3 covers 14 residues. Germline values: CDR1 SGHDT, CDR2 YYEEEE. Here the CDR3 DNA reads TGTGCCAGCAGCTGGGACAGGAAGAACACTGAAGCTTTCTTT. This encodes CASSWDRKNTEAFF.

The chain combines TRBV3-1 (or the pseudogene TRBV3-2) with TRBJ2-2, with D perhaps TRBD2 (7 bases). Germline V gives CDR1 LGHDT, CDR2 YNNKEL (reference sequence). The CDR3 extends over 17 amino acids. V lost 0 bases, J lost 1 base, and 12 bases lay in between. The CDR3 is CASSQDGGLRNTGELFF. The CDR3 DNA follows: TGTGCCAGCAGCCAAGACGGGGGGCTCCGGAACACCGGGGAGCTGTTTTTT.

This chain's CDR3 is CASSLALSSGNTIYF. The CDR3 bases are TGCGCCAGCAGCTTGGCCCTGAGCTCTGGAAACACCATATATTTT. The chain joins TRBV5-1 to TRBJ1-3; D remains ambiguous. The CDR3 contains 15 residues. The germline V and J ends were trimmed by 0 bases and 0 bases, with 7 bases remaining between them. The germline CDR1 and CDR2 sequences are SGHRS and YFSETQ.

The chain is built from TRBV28 and TRBJ1-2; D not resolved. The germline V gene encodes CDR1 MDHEN and CDR2 SYDVKM. Between the trimmed V and J ends, which lost 5 bases and 2 bases, there was a span of 15 bases. This CDR3 has 15 amino acids. The CDR3 coding sequence is TGTGCCAGCAGTGCCGATAGCGGTGGAAACTATGGCTACACCTTC. The encoded protein is CASSADSGGNYGYTF.

CDR3 DNA: TGTGCCTGGGATTCCGGGACTGGACCCTACGAGCAGTACTTC. It encodes CAWDSGTGPYEQYF. This chain connects TRBV30 to TRBJ2-7, with D tentatively TRBD2 (6 bases). Germline CDR1 and CDR2: GTSNPN and SVGIG (reference sequence). There are 14 residues in the CDR3. Trimming removed 5 bases from V and 2 bases from J, with 16 bases in between.

The chain employs TRBV30 and TRBJ2-4; D gene unclear. V dropped 5 bases and J dropped 8 bases, with 13 bases sitting between them. The CDR3 runs to 12 residues. The germline V gene has CDR1 GTSNPN and CDR2 SVGIG (reference sequence). CDR3 loop: CAWGPSSHIQYF. In nucleotides, the CDR3 is TGTGCCTGGGGGCCCAGCTCCCACATTCAGTACTTC.

J is TRBJ1-1 and V is TRBV15, with D perhaps matching TRBD1 (5 bases). V shed 0 bases and J shed 10 bases, with 12 bases lying between them. The CDR3 sequence is 13 residues long. Germline V gives CDR1 LNHNV, CDR2 YYDKDF (reference sequence). The CDR3 region is CATSRDTGDGAFF. CDR3 DNA: TGTGCCACCAGCAGAGATACGGGGGACGGAGCTTTCTTT. Variable domain in full (rest from reference TRBV15 and TRBJ1-1): DAMVIQNPRYQVTQFGKPVTLSCSQTLNHNVMYWYQQKSSQAPKLLFHYYDKDFNNEADTPDNFQSRRPNTSFCFLDIRSPGLGDTAMYLCATSRDTGDGAFFGQGTRLTVV.

In its sample, this clone was seen once. V usage is TRBV28 and J usage is TRBJ2-3, with TRBD2 matching 7 bases. Looked up from germline, CDR1 is MDHEN and CDR2 is SYDVKM. V shed 5 bases and J 6 bases; nucleotides not matched to a gene: 8. This CDR3 has 14 amino acids. CDR3 loop: CASSVAGLPDTQYF. In nucleotides, the CDR3 is TGTGCCAGCAGTGTAGCGGGTCTCCCGGATACGCAGTATTTT.

This sequence joins TRBV5-6 and TRBJ2-1; the D gene is possibly TRBD1 (6 bases). The CDR3 consists of 17 residues. The V and J ends lost 0 bases and 0 bases respectively, with 13 bases between them. Per germline, CDR1 SGHDT and CDR2 YYEEEE. The CDR3 coding sequence is TGTGCCAGCAGCTTGGTAGTTCAGGGGAGCTCCTACAATGAGCAGTTCTTC. Translation: CASSLVVQGSSYNEQFF.

The rearrangement links TRBV27 to TRBJ1-6, with unresolved D. The CDR3 consists of 16 residues. Germline V gene lookup returns CDR1 MNHEY and CDR2 SMNVEV (reference sequence). V lost 2 bases, J lost 7 bases, and 15 bases lay in between. For the CDR3, the DNA is TGTGCCAGCAGTTTACGCGGCGAGAGTGGAAATTCACCCCTCCACTTT. Translated: CASSLRGESGNSPLHF.

This chain uses TRBV5-6 with TRBJ1-3; 8 nucleotides align to TRBD1. Losses at the gene ends were 0 bases for V and 6 bases for J; bases not matched to a gene: 5. The CDR3 is 15 amino acids. Germline loops: CDR1 SGHDT, CDR2 YYEEEE. For the CDR3, the DNA is TGTGCCAGCAGCTTGGTGGACAGGGAGGCAAACACCATATATTTT. Translated: CASSLVDREANTIYF.

The chain recombines TRBV6-5 with TRBJ1-2; TRBD1 aligns across 9 bases. The germline V gene encodes CDR1 MNHEY and CDR2 SVGAGI. The CDR3 has 14 amino acids. Unmatched junction bases numbered 7, after V lost 6 bases and J lost 5 bases. The chain's CDR3 is CASREGQGWYGYTF. The CDR3 nucleotides read TGTGCCAGCAGGGAGGGACAGGGCTGGTATGGCTACACCTTC.

The chain links TRBV30 to TRBJ1-5; D ambiguous. Germline V gene sequence: CDR1 GTSNPN, CDR2 SVGIG (reference sequence). CDR3 length equals 17 residues. V was shortened by 1 base and J by 3 bases, with 19 bases between the two germline ends. CDR3 DNA sequence: TGTGCCTGGAGTGGAAGAGCAGGATCCAGCCTCAATCAGCCCCAGCATTTT. This encodes CAWSGRAGSSLNQPQHF.